A single T cell receptor (beta chain) is shown here with its context. TCRdb keeps only in-frame clones here, not all; method: immunoSEQ multiplex PCR. The sample shows about 160,000 clones, roughly 84% of them seen only once. The data belong to a study of blood T cell repertoires in COVID-19. The sequence derives from a woman in her fifties or sixties who had recovered from COVID-19. Material for sequencing was PBMCs or T cells enriched from blood (not recorded which).

The CDR3 DNA reads TGTGCCAGCAGTTATAACGGGGACGAGCAGTACTTC. Protein product: CASSYNGDEQYF. V and J are TRBV7-9 and TRBJ2-7, with a weak D call TRBD2 (5 bases). Germline V gene lookup returns CDR1 SEHNR and CDR2 FQNEAQ (reference sequence). The CDR3 loop spans 12 amino acids. Trimming took 6 bases from V and 5 from J, leaving 11 bases between them.